The rows below give T cell receptor beta chains drawn from one sample of a study of T cell responses to AZD1222 COVID-19 vaccine. TCRdb's copy holds only in-frame clones and misses some; the assay was immunoSEQ multiplex PCR. The data hold about 120,000 clones, with 88% observed a single time. The sequencing here drew on peripheral blood, taken 28 days after the second AZD1222 dose. The receptors stem from an adult who received the AZD1222 COVID-19 vaccine. Both conserved end residues are part of each CDR3.

J gene | V gene | CDR3 protein
TRBJ1-1 | TRBV18 | CASSPLTGRTEAFF
TRBJ1-1 | TRBV25-1 | CASSELTVPEAFF
TRBJ1-5 | TRBV7-2 | CASSPGGQPQHF
TRBJ1-3 | TRBV19 | CASSSSQGAGNTIYF
TRBJ1-6 | TRBV11-2 | CASSLVGQLNSPLHF
TRBJ2-1 | TRBV7-2 | CASSTGTLRNEQFF
TRBJ1-1 | TRBV6-5 | CASSLGQGLNTEAFF
TRBJ1-2 | TRBV28 | CASSPAESHGYTF
TRBJ1-2 | TRBV4-1 | CASSQNSYGYTF
TRBJ2-7 | TRBV30 | CAWIGERGGSSYEQYF
TRBJ2-3 | TRBV5-4 | CASSPPGGRTDTQYF
TRBJ1-6 | TRBV27 | CASRHRDGNSPLHF
TRBJ1-6 | TRBV11-2 | CASSRSNSPLHF
TRBJ2-7 | TRBV18 | CATTPPASYEQYF
TRBJ1-5 | TRBV19 | CASRLRIQGSNQPQHF
TRBJ1-2 | TRBV5-1 | CASTRAGNYGYTF
TRBJ2-1 | TRBV7-2 | CASSPRGSGRSLHEQFF